The present TCR beta chain was sequenced within a study of CD8 T cells in ankylosing spondylitis. Libraries of TCR beta came from quantitative 5'-RACE with molecular barcodes. TCRdb reanalysed the 5' RACE reads using MiXCR and keeps one entry per CDR3 protein. Seen here are over 150,000 distinct CDR3 sequences, about 13% observed once, and the top ten hold 16%. This clonotype was detected ten times or more. Its antigen is undetermined. Germline V gene lookup returns CDR1 SEHNR and CDR2 FQNEAQ (reference sequence). V lost 1 base to trimming and J lost 8 bases; unmatched junction nucleotides: 9. The CDR3 runs to 16 residues. Overall study results and limits: A motif in TCR beta, a set of about eight highly homologous variants, appeared characteristic of ankylosing spondylitis blood.

Input material: blood, either unsorted or a sorted T cell fraction (not recorded which). The origin of this receptor is a male donor with ankylosing spondylitis or in good health (not recorded which). The chain combines TRBV7-9 with TRBJ2-1; 9 bases map to TRBD2. Written as DNA, the CDR3 is TGTGCCAGCAGCTTAGTGACTAGCGGTCGAGGGGATGAGCAGTTCTTC. Translating it yields CASSLVTSGRGDEQFF.